The T cell receptor beta chain under discussion was sequenced for a study of PD-L1 blockade in urothelial cancer. Study as a whole: Patients arrived having already received 0 to 3 prior chemotherapy regimens. Blood analysis occurred 3 weeks (second dose) and 6 weeks after treatment start. Blood samples contained a median about 130,000 T cells. Study-wide results and caveats: More expansion of tumor-associated blood clones, seen at 3 weeks, marked durable-benefit patients.

After removal of 4 bases from V and 8 bases from J, the junction contained 10 bases not matched to a gene. Germline CDR1 and CDR2: SGHRS and YFSETQ. The CDR3 has 14 residues. In regard to this clone: Its cognate antigen is unknown.

The method was immunoSEQ multiplex PCR; TCRdb's version includes in-frame clones alone and lacks a portion of them. The sample lists some 32,000 clones, approximately 80% occurring once. The starting material was PBMCs, obtained around atezolizumab (anti-PD-L1) treatment. This TCR was recovered from a man aged 60 to 75 with urothelial cancer. The genes are TRBV5-1 and TRBJ2-3; 7 nucleotides align to TRBD2. The CDR3 protein is CASSNGQSGGTQYF. The CDR3 nucleotides are TGCGCCAGCAGCAACGGACAATCGGGAGGTACGCAGTATTTT.